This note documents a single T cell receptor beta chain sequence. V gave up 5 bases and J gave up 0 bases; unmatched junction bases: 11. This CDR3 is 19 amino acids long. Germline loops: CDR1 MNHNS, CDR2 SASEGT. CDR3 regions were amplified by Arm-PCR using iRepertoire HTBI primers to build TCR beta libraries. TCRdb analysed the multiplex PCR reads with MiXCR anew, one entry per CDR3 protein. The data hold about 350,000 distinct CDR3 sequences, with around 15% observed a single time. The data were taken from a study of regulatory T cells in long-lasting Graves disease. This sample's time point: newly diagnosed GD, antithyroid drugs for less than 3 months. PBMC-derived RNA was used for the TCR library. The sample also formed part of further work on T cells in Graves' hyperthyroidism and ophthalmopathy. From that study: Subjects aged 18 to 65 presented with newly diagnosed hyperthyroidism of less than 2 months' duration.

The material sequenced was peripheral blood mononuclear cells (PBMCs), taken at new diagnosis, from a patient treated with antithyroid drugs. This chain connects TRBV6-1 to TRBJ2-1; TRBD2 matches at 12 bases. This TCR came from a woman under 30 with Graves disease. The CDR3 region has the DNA TGTGCCAGCAGTCTCCCCGGGACTAGCGGGTTTTGCTCCTACAATGAGCAGTTCTTC. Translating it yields CASSLPGTSGFCSYNEQFF.